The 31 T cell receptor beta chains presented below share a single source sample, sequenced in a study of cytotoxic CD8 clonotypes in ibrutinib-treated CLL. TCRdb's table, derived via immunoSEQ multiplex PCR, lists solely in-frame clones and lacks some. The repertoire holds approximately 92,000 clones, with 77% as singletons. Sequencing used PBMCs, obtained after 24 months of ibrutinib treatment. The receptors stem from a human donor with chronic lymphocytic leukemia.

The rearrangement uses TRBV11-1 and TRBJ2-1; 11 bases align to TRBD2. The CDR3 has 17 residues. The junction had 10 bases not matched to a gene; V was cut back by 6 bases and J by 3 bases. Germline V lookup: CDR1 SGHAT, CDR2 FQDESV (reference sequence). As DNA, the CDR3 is TGTGCCAGCAGTCAGACCGGGACTAGCGGACTCTACAATGAGCAGTTCTTC. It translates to CASSQTGTSGLYNEQFF.

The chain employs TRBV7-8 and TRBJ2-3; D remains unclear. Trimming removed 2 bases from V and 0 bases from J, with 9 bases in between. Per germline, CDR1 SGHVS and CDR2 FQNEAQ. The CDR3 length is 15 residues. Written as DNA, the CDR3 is TGTGCCAGCAGCTTATCGTCCGGTAGCACAGATACGCAGTATTTT. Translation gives CASSLSSGSTDTQYF.

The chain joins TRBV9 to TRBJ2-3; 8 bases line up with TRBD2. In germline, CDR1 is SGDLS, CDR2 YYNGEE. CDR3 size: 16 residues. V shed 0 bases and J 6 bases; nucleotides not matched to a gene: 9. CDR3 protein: CASSVAPSLAGDTQYF. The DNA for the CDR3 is TGTGCCAGCAGCGTAGCCCCTTCTTTAGCGGGGGATACGCAGTATTTT.

CDR3 in DNA: TGCGCCAGCCATCGAGGAGGTCCGAACACTGAAGCTTTCTTT. Its protein is CASHRGGPNTEAFF. The V call is TRBV5-1, the J call TRBJ1-1; no clear D. This CDR3 is built from 14 residues. Germline loops: CDR1 SGHRS, CDR2 YFSETQ. V was clipped by 7 bases and J by 1 base, with 14 bases between them.

Written as DNA, the CDR3 is TGTGCCAGTGGCCCGTACCCCCCGAGCACTGAAGCTTTCTTT. It translates to CASGPYPPSTEAFF. The rearrangement joins TRBV19 to TRBJ1-1; D call uncertain. The CDR3 length is 14 residues. Germline CDR1 is LNHDA and CDR2 is SQIVND (reference sequence). V gave up 8 bases and J gave up 4 bases, with 17 bases separating them.

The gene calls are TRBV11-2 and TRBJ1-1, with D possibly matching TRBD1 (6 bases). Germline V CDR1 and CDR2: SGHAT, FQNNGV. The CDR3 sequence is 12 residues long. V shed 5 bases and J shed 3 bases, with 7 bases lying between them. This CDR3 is CASSHRDTEAFF. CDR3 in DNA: TGTGCCAGCAGCCACAGGGACACTGAAGCTTTCTTT.

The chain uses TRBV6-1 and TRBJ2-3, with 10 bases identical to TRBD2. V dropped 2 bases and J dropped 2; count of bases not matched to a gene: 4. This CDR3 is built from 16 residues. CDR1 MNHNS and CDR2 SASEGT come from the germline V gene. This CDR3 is CASSETAGGPTDTQYF. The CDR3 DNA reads TGTGCCAGCAGTGAAACAGCGGGAGGGCCCACAGATACGCAGTATTTT.

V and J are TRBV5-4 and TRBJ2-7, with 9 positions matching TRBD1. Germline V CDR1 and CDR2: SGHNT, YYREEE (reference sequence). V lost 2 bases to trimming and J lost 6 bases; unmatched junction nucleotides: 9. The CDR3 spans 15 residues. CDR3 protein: CASSFDTGGIGEQYF. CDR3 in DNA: TGTGCCAGCAGCTTCGATACAGGGGGCATTGGCGAGCAGTACTTC.

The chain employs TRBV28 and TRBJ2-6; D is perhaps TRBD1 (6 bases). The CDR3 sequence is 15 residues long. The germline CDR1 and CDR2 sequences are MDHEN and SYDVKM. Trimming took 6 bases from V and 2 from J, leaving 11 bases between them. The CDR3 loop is CASSHRVTGANVLTF. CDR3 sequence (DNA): TGTGCCAGCAGCCACAGGGTAACTGGGGCCAACGTCCTGACTTTC.

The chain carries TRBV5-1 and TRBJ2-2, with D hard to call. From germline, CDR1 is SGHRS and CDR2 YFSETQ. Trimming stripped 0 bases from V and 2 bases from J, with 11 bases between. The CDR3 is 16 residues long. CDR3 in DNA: TGCGCCAGCAGCTTGGTCGGGCGCCCTAACACCGGGGAGCTGTTTTTT. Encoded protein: CASSLVGRPNTGELFF.

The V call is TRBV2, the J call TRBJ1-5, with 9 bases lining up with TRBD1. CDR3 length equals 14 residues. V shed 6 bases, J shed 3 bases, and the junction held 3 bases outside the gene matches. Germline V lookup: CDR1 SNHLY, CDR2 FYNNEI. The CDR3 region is CASRGQGNNQPQHF. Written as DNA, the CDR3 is TGTGCCAGCAGAGGACAGGGGAACAATCAGCCCCAGCATTTT. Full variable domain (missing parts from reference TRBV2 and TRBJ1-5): EPEVTQTPSHQVTQMGQEVILRCVPISNHLYFYWYRQILGQKVEFLVSFYNNEISEKSEIFDDQFSVERPDGSNFTLKIRSTKLEDSAMYFCASRGQGNNQPQHFGDGTRLSIL.

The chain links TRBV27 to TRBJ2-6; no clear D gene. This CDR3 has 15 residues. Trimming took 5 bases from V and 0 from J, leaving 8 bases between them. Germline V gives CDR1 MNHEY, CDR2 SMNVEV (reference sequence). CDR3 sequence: CASSETVSGANVLTF. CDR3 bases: TGTGCCAGCAGTGAAACTGTCTCTGGGGCCAACGTCCTGACTTTC. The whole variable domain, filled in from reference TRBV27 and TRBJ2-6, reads EAQVTQNPRYLITVTGKKLTVTCSQNMNHEYMSWYRQDPGLGLRQIYYSMNVEVTDKGDVPEGYKVSRKEKRNFPLILESPSPNQTSLYFCASSETVSGANVLTFGAGSRLTVL.

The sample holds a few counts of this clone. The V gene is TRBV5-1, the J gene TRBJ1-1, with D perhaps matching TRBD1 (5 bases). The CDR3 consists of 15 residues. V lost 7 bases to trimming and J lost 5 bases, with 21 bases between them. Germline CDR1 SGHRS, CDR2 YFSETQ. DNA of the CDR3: TGCGCCAGCTACGCGAGCTCGGGGCCGGGGACTGAAGCTTTCTTT. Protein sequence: CASYASSGPGTEAFF.

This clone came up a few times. CDR3 sequence: CASWLNYGYTF. The CDR3 region has the DNA TGTGCCAGCTGGCTTAACTATGGCTACACCTTC. The chain joins TRBV2 to TRBJ1-2; D gene ambiguous. V was cut by 8 bases and J by 1 base, with 5 bases left in between. This CDR3 is 11 amino acids long. Germline V CDR1 and CDR2: SNHLY, FYNNEI.

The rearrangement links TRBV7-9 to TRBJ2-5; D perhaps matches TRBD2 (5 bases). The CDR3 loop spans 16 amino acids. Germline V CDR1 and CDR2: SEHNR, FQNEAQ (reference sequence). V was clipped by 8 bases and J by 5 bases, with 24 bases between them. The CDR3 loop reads CASSKVPSGRGETQYF. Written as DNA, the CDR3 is TGTGCCAGCTCCAAGGTTCCAAGCGGCCGCGGGGAGACCCAGTACTTC. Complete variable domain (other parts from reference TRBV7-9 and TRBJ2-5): DTGVSQNPRHKITKRGQNVTFRCDPISEHNRLYWYRQTLGQGPEFLTYFQNEAQLEKSRLLSDRFSAERPKGSFSTLEIQRTEQGDSAMYLCASSKVPSGRGETQYFGPGTRLLVL.

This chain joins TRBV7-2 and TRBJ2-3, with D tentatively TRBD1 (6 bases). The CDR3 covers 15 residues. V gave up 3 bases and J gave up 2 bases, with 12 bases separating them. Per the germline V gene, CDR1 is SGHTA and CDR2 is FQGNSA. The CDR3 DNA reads TGTGCCAGCAGCTTGGTGACAGGCTACACAGATACGCAGTATTTT. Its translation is CASSLVTGYTDTQYF. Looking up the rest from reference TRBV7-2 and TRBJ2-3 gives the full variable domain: GAGVSQSPSNKVTEKGKDVELRCDPISGHTALYWYRQSLGQGLEFLIYFQGNSAPDKSGLPSDRFSAERTGGSVSTLTIQRTQQEDSAVYLCASSLVTGYTDTQYFGPGTRLTVL.

CDR3 amino acids: CASSEAAWQGAEAFF. The CDR3 DNA sequence: TGTGCCAGCAGTGAAGCGGCTTGGCAGGGGGCAGAAGCTTTCTTT. This chain uses TRBV2 with TRBJ1-1; TRBD1 aligns across 8 bases. Germline assignment: CDR1 SNHLY and CDR2 FYNNEI. The CDR3 sequence is 15 residues long. V lost 0 bases, J lost 8 bases, and 8 bases stayed unmatched.

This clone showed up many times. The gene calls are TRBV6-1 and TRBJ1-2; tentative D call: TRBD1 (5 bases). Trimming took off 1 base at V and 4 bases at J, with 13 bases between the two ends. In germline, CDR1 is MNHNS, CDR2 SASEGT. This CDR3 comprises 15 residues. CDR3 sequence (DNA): TGTGCCAGCAGTGAAGTAAACAGGTTCCTCTATGGCTACACCTTC. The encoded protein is CASSEVNRFLYGYTF.

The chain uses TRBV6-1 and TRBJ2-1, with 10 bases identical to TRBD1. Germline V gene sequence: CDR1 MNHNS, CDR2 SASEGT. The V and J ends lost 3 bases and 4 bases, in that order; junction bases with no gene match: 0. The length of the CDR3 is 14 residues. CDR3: CASSEGQGYNEQFF. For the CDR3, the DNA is TGTGCCAGCAGTGAGGGACAGGGGTACAATGAGCAGTTCTTC.

The CDR3 here is CASSLSVGLGNTIYF. CDR3 DNA sequence: TGCGCCAGCAGCTTATCCGTGGGGCTTGGAAACACCATATATTTT. The V and J genes are TRBV5-1 and TRBJ1-3, with D perhaps matching TRBD1 (5 bases). CDR1 SGHRS and CDR2 YFSETQ come from the germline V gene. This CDR3 region has 15 residues. Trimming pared 2 bases from V and 3 bases from J, leaving 12 bases between.

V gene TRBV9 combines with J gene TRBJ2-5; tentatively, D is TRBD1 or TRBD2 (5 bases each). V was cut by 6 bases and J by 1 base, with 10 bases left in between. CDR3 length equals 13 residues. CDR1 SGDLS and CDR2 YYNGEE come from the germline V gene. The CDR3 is CASTGATQETQYF. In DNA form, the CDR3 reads TGTGCCAGCACCGGGGCGACCCAAGAGACCCAGTACTTC. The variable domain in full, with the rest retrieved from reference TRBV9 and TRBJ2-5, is DSGVTQTPKHLITATGQRVTLRCSPRSGDLSVYWYQQSLDQGLQFLIQYYNGEERAKGNILERFSAQQFPDLHSELNLSSLELGDSALYFCASTGATQETQYFGPGTRLLVL.

The chain's CDR3 is CASVQESSYNEQFF. CDR3 DNA: TGTGCCAGCGTACAGGAAAGCTCCTACAATGAGCAGTTCTTC. This rearrangement joins TRBV2 to TRBJ2-1; perhaps TRBD1 as D (5 bases). CDR3 length: 14 residues. Between the trimmed V and J ends, which lost 8 bases and 0 bases, there was a span of 11 bases. CDR1 SNHLY and CDR2 FYNNEI come from the germline V gene.

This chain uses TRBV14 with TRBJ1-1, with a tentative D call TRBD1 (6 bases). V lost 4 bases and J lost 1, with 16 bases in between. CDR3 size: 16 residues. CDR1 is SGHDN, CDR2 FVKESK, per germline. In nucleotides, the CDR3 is TGTGCCAGCAGCCGGAATGACAGGACCCCGAACACTGAAGCTTTCTTT. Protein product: CASSRNDRTPNTEAFF.

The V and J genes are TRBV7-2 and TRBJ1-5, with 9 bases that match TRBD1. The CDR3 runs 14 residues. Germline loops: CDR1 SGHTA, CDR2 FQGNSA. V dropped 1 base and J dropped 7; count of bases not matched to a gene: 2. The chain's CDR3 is CASSLGQGGQPQHF. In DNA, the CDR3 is TGTGCCAGCAGCTTAGGACAGGGGGGACAGCCCCAGCATTTT.

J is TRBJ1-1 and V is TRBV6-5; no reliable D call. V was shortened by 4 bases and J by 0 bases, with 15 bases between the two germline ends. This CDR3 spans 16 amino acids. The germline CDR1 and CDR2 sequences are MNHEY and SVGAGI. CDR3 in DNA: TGTGCCAGCAGTTCCTACCTATCTAACATGAACACTGAAGCTTTCTTT. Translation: CASSSYLSNMNTEAFF.

The CDR3 loop is CASSAGLQQGTQYF. CDR3 DNA: TGTGCCAGCAGCGCCGGGCTCCAACAAGGAACCCAGTACTTC. This chain connects TRBV2 to TRBJ2-5; D gene uncertain. CDR1 and CDR2 from the germline V gene are SNHLY and FYNNEI. V was shortened by 6 bases and J by 8 bases, with 19 bases between the two germline ends. CDR3 length equals 14 residues.

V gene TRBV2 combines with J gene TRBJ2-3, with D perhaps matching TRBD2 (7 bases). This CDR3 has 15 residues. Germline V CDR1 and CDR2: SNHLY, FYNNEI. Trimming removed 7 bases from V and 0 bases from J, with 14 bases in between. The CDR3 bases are TGTGCCAGCAATGGGAGGGGGGGTAGCACAGATACGCAGTATTTT. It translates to CASNGRGGSTDTQYF.

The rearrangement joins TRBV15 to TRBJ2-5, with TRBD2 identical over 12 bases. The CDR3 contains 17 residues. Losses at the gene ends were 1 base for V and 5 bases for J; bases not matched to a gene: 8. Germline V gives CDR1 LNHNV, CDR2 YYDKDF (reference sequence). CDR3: CATSRAPSSGRAETQYF. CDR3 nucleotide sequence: TGTGCCACCAGCAGAGCCCCATCTAGCGGGAGGGCGGAGACCCAGTACTTC. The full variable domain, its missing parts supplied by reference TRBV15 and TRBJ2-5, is DAMVIQNPRYQVTQFGKPVTLSCSQTLNHNVMYWYQQKSSQAPKLLFHYYDKDFNNEADTPDNFQSRRPNTSFCFLDIRSPGLGDTAMYLCATSRAPSSGRAETQYFGPGTRLLVL.

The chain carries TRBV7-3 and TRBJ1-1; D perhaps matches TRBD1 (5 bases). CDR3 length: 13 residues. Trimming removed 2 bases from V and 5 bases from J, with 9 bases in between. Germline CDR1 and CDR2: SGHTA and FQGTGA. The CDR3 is CASSLQGSTEAFF. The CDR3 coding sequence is TGTGCCAGCAGCTTACAGGGATCAACTGAAGCTTTCTTT.

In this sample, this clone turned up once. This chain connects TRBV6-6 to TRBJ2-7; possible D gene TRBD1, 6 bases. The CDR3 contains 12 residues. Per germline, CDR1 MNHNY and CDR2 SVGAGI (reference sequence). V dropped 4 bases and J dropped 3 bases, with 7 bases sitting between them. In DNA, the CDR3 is TGTGCCAGCAGTTTGGACAGCTACGAGCAGTACTTC. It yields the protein CASSLDSYEQYF.

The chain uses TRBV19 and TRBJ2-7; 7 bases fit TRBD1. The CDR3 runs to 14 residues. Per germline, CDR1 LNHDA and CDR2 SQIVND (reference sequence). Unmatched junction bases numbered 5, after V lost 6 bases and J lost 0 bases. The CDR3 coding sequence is TGTGCCAGTAGCCACCGGGACAGCTCCTACGAGCAGTACTTC. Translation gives CASSHRDSSYEQYF.